What follows is one T cell receptor beta chain and its context. Its antigen is unknown. The data were taken from a study of human T cells and chemical hapten exposure. Overall study context: TCR yields differed between samples (mainly from small differences in pooled library volume). General observations from the study: With DPC sensitization, TCRs exceeding 1 in 1000 frequency showed no change.

Library construction involved attaching unique molecular identifiers to individual cDNA molecules, which allowed quantitative, reproducible TCR counting. In the study's own analysis: Ranging from roughly 20,000 to 750,000, TCR counts per sample had a median value of around 91,000. Each CDR3 protein is one row after TCRdb ran MiXCR on the 5' RACE reads. The V and J calls here are based on TCRdb, not the publication. The sample yields 110,000 to 150,000 distinct CDR3 sequences, about 4.3% seen once. Per the germline V gene, CDR1 is SEHNR and CDR2 is FQNEAQ (reference sequence). V lost 5 bases and J lost 1, with 7 bases in between. The CDR3 is made up of 13 amino acids. Extraction of total RNA was performed on unfractionated whole blood.

The rearrangement links TRBV7-9 to TRBJ2-3; D not certain. This receptor was taken from a female donor in good health. The CDR3 spells CASSELGTDTQYF. DNA for the CDR3: TGTGCCAGCAGCGAGTTGGGCACAGATACGCAGTATTTT.